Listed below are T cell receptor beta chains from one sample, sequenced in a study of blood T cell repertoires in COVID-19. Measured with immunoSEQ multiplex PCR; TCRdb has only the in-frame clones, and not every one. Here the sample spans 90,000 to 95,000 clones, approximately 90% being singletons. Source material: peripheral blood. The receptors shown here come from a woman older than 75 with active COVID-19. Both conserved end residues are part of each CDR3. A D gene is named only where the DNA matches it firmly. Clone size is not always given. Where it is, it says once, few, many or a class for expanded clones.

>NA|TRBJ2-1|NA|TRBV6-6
CASSLRGSSSYNEQFF
TGTGCCAGCAGTCTCAGGGGTTCGAGCTCCTACAATGAGCAGTTCTTC
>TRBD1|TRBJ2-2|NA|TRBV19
CASSRQGADGELFF
TGTGCCAGTAGTCGACAGGGGGCCGACGGGGAGCTGTTTTTT
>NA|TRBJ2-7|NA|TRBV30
CAWSIASEQYF
TGTGCCTGGAGTATAGCGTCCGAGCAGTACTTC
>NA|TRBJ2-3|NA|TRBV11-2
CASSLETYTQYF
TGTGCCAGCAGCTTAGAGACTTATACGCAGTATTTT
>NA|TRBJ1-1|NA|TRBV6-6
CASHKTGEVAEAFF
TGTGCCAGCCATAAGACAGGAGAGGTAGCCGAGGCTTTCTTT
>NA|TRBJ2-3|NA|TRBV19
CASSIARKVHTQYF
TGTGCCAGTAGTATAGCCAGGAAGGTCCATACGCAGTATTTT
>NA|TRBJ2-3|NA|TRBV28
CASSTGGRSTDTQYF
TGTGCCAGCAGCACCGGAGGTAGAAGCACAGATACGCAGTATTTT
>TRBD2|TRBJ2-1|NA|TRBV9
CASSDIGTSAYNEQFF
TGTGCCAGCAGCGATATAGGGACTAGCGCCTACAATGAGCAGTTCTTC
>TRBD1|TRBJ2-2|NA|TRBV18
CASSPRQGNTGELFF
TGTGCCAGCTCACCACGACAGGGAAACACCGGGGAGCTGTTTTTT
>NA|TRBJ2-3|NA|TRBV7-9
CASSLARYLEIPDTQYF
TGTGCCAGCAGCTTAGCCCGGTACCTGGAGATTCCAGATACGCAGTATTTT
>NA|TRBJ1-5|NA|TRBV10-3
CAISELGLSNQPQHF
TGTGCCATCAGTGAATTGGGACTTAGCAATCAGCCCCAGCATTTT
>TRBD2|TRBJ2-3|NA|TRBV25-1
CASSPRGSGIRWDTQYF
TGTGCCAGCAGTCCTCGGGGTAGCGGGATCCGATGGGATACGCAGTATTTT
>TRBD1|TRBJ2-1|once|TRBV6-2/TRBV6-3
CASSSGQGTYNEQFF
TGTGCCAGCAGTTCAGGACAGGGGACCTACAATGAGCAGTTCTTC
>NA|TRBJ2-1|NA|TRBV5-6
CASSWESGPYNEQFF
TGTGCCAGCAGCTGGGAGAGCGGACCCTACAATGAGCAGTTCTTC
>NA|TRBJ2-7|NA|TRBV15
CATSISLRVSYEQYF
TGTGCCACCAGCATTAGTTTGCGGGTCTCCTACGAGCAGTACTTC
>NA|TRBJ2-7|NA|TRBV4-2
CASSQESGQTIYEQYF
TGTGCCAGCAGCCAAGAATCCGGGCAGACTATCTACGAGCAGTACTTC
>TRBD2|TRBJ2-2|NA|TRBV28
CASTLGGGGYTGELFF
TGTGCCAGCACCCTAGGCGGGGGGGGTTACACCGGGGAGCTGTTTTTT
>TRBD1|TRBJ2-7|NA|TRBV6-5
CASSRQGTHPYEQYF
TGTGCCAGCAGTCGACAGGGAACCCACCCCTACGAGCAGTACTTC
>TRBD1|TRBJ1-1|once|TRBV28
CASRHSRTGGVGGTEAFF
TGTGCCAGCAGACATTCTCGGACAGGGGGCGTCGGTGGCACTGAAGCTTTCTTT
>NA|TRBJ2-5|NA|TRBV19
CASSIARSQETQYF
TGTGCCAGTAGTATCGCGAGAAGCCAAGAGACCCAGTACTTC
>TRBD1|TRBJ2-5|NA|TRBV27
CASRTTGGKGTQYF
TGTGCCAGCAGAACGACAGGGGGCAAGGGGACCCAGTACTTC
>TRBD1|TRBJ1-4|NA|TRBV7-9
CASSNGQGTEKLFF
TGTGCCAGCAGCAACGGACAGGGTACTGAAAAACTGTTTTTT
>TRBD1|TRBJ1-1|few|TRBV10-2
CASRKRNRGLNTEAFF
TGCGCCAGCAGAAAGAGGAACAGGGGGTTGAACACTGAAGCTTTCTTT
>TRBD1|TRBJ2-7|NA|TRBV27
CATQTGGYEQYF
TGTGCCACCCAGACAGGGGGCTACGAGCAGTACTTC
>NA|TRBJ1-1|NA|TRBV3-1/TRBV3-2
CASSQDPSTVTEAFF
TGTGCCAGCAGCCAAGATCCGTCGACAGTCACTGAAGCTTTCTTT
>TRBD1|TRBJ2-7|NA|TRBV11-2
CASSLVQGAYSYEQYF
TGTGCCAGCAGCTTAGTTCAGGGGGCGTACTCCTACGAGCAGTACTTC
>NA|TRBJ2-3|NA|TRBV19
CASSQDTDTQYF
TGTGCCAGTAGCCAGGACACAGATACGCAGTATTTT
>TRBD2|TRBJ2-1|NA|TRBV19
CASSMTSGRADEQFF
TGTGCCAGTAGTATGACTAGCGGGAGGGCCGATGAGCAGTTCTTC
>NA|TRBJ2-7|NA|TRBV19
CASSSEVGRGSYYEQYF
TGTGCCAGTAGTTCAGAGGTCGGCCGGGGATCCTATTACGAGCAGTACTTC
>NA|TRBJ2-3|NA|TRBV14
CASRTGGAVTDTQYF
TGTGCCAGCAGAACAGGCGGGGCTGTCACAGATACGCAGTATTTT